The entry below gives a single TCR beta chain sequence along with its context. What it binds is unknown. Using its own MiXCR run on the reads, TCRdb lists one record per CDR3 protein. The sample includes approximately 300,000 distinct CDR3 sequences, 29% of them seen just once. This record comes from a study of T cell repertoires in cytomegalovirus infection. Looking at the study overall: Both a matching HLA type and CMV infection were indicated by public TCR beta signatures. Points from the study as a whole: Of the TCR beta families, the public ones yielded a cumulative frequency that identified carriers of CMV plus the relevant HLA.

Germline V gene data show CDR1 as SGHVS and CDR2 as FNYEAQ. The CDR3 runs to 15 residues. V lost 5 bases and J lost 0, with 11 bases in between. The sample was cultured PBMCs, taken from culture after CMV antigen stimulation. This clonotype was obtained from a human donor in good health (CMV status not recorded). Some clones in this sample may be carry-over from other donors' samples. This chain connects TRBV7-6 to TRBJ1-3; no definite D call. The CDR3 DNA reads as TGTGCCAGCAGCCCCGGGGTCGGCTCTGGAAACACCATATATTTT. This encodes CASSPGVGSGNTIYF.